The clone carrying this TCR beta chain was seen only a few times. Original processing methods: Estimates of nucleated cell counts were drawn from the amplification of reference gene primers. Profiling relied on immunoSEQ multiplex PCR, and the TCRdb table lists in-frame clones only, not all of them. V, J and clone size derive from that table, while D and trimming were established from the DNA sequence. The table has about 180,000 clones, roughly nine tenths seen once. The data belong to a study of blood T cell repertoires in COVID-19. Study summary: From the United States, Italy and Spain came samples of acute and convalescent COVID-19. PBMCs, B-cell-depleted T cells, or T cells provided the cDNA or gDNA that made up the material.

The V gene lost 1 base and the J gene lost 1 base, with 10 bases spanning the gap. The CDR3 runs to 16 residues. Germline CDR1 LNHDA, CDR2 SQIVND (reference sequence). Specimen: peripheral blood. The TCR sequence derives from a man aged 65 to 79 with active or convalescent COVID-19. This chain uses TRBV19 with TRBJ2-2; D perhaps matches TRBD1 (5 bases). The CDR3 here is CASSIVGQGNTGELFF. The CDR3 bases are TGTGCCAGTAGTATAGTAGGCCAGGGGAACACCGGGGAGCTGTTTTTT.